This is a list of T cell receptor beta chains from one sample in a study of cytotoxic CD8 clonotypes in ibrutinib-treated CLL. Method: immunoSEQ multiplex PCR; TCRdb's copy keeps in-frame clones and lacks some. The sample shows roughly 170,000 clones, less than 85% of them seen only once. Specimen: PBMCs, collected after 24 months of ibrutinib treatment. These receptors were taken from a human donor with chronic lymphocytic leukemia. CDR3s include the opening cysteine and the closing phenylalanine or tryptophan. A D gene is named only where the DNA matches it firmly. Clone size is not always given. Where it is, it says once, few, many or a class for expanded clones.

j_call v_call d_call clone_size cdr3_nt cdr3_aa
TRBJ1-3 TRBV7-6 NA NA TGTGCCAGCAGCTCCATCGGGGTTGGCAACACCATATATTTT CASSSIGVGNTIYF
TRBJ1-5 TRBV19 NA NA TGTGCCAGTAGTATCAGACAGACCAAATTCAGTTATAGCAATCAGCCCCAGCATTTT CASSIRQTKFSYSNQPQHF
TRBJ1-2 TRBV7-2 NA NA TGTGCCAGCAGCCTGAGTGCGGTCGGCTACACCTTC CASSLSAVGYTF
TRBJ1-6 TRBV30 NA NA TGTGCCCGCGGACAGACGAATAATTCACCCCTCCACTTT CARGQTNNSPLHF
TRBJ1-2 TRBV6-6 NA NA TGTGCCAGCAGTTACGGGGTGACCTATGGCTACACCTTC CASSYGVTYGYTF
TRBJ2-7 TRBV9 NA NA TGTGCCAGCAGCGTAGCTATTGTGACGCACTCCTACGAGCAGTACTTC CASSVAIVTHSYEQYF
TRBJ2-7 TRBV4-2 TRBD2 NA TGTGCCAGCAGCCAAGTGGGCGGGGGGGCCTACGAGCAGTACTTC CASSQVGGGAYEQYF
TRBJ2-7 TRBV5-6 TRBD1 NA TGTGCCAGCAGCTTATGGGACAGGCCCTACGAGCAGTACTTC CASSLWDRPYEQYF
TRBJ1-5 TRBV7-9 TRBD1 NA TGTGCCAGCAGCCTGTGGACAGGGGGGAATCAGCCCCAGCATTTT CASSLWTGGNQPQHF
TRBJ1-5 TRBV7-9 NA NA TGTGCCAGCAGCTATGGGCCTAACCGAGGTCAGCCCCAGCATTTT CASSYGPNRGQPQHF
TRBJ1-4 TRBV6-5 NA NA TGTGCCAGCAGTTACTCGATATCTGAAAAACTGTTTTTT CASSYSISEKLFF
TRBJ2-2 TRBV5-1 TRBD2 NA TGCGCCAGCAGCGCACGACCCTCTAGCGGAATCACCGGGGAGCTGTTTTTT CASSARPSSGITGELFF
TRBJ1-2 TRBV6-5 NA NA TGTGCCACCCGGGGCCTCTACTATGGCTACACCTTC CATRGLYYGYTF
TRBJ1-2 TRBV29-1 TRBD1 NA TGCAGCGTGACGTGGACAGGGGGAAACTATGGCTACACCTTC CSVTWTGGNYGYTF
TRBJ1-5 TRBV6-1 NA NA TGTGCCAGCTCTCGGGGGGCCGGTGATCAGCCCCAGCATTTT CASSRGAGDQPQHF
TRBJ2-1 TRBV7-3 NA NA TGTGCCAGCAGCTTAAATTACAATGAGCAGTTCTTC CASSLNYNEQFF
TRBJ1-1 TRBV7-9 NA NA TGTGCCAGCAGCTTAGGAACACGGTGGGGCACTGAAGCTTTCTTT CASSLGTRWGTEAFF
TRBJ1-1 TRBV19 NA few TGTGCCAGTAGTATAAACAGTTTGAACACTGAAGCTTTCTTT CASSINSLNTEAFF
TRBJ2-1 TRBV9 NA NA TGTGCCAGCAGCGTAGGTGCGGGACCCTACAATGAGCAGTTCTTC CASSVGAGPYNEQFF
TRBJ2-1 TRBV20-1 NA NA TGCAGTGCTAGAGATGAGAATGAGCAGTTCTTC CSARDENEQFF
TRBJ2-3 TRBV7-3 NA NA TGTGCCAGCAGCTTAACGTTTGCATTCAGTCCAGATACGCAGTATTTT CASSLTFAFSPDTQYF
TRBJ1-1 TRBV6-6 TRBD1 NA TGTGCCAGCAGTGCAGGGGGCGCGGGCACTGAAGCTTTCTTT CASSAGGAGTEAFF
TRBJ1-5 TRBV7-6 NA NA TGTGCCAGCAGCTTAGCTTCTCGGACAAACAATCAGCCCCAGCATTTT CASSLASRTNNQPQHF
TRBJ2-6 TRBV7-9 NA few TGTGCCAGCAGCTTAGCGATGTCTGGGGCCAACGTCCTGACTTTC CASSLAMSGANVLTF
TRBJ1-3 TRBV15 NA few TGTGCCACCAGCCTTTCTGGAAACACCATATATTTT CATSLSGNTIYF
TRBJ2-3 TRBV5-1 NA NA TGCGCCAGCAGCTTGGACCCCCGAGGGACAGATACGCAGTATTTT CASSLDPRGTDTQYF
TRBJ2-1 TRBV19 NA NA TGTGCCAGTTCTACAACAGCGAGGCAGCCGGAGAATGAGCAGTTCTTC CASSTTARQPENEQFF
TRBJ1-3 TRBV7-2 TRBD1 NA TGTGCCAGCAGCTTGGCCCGGACAGGGCCAGGAAACACCATATATTTT CASSLARTGPGNTIYF
TRBJ1-5 TRBV9 NA few TGTGCCAGCAGCGCAGGGCTCGGCAATCAGCCCCAGCATTTT CASSAGLGNQPQHF
TRBJ2-5 TRBV6-1 NA NA TGTGCCCACGGAGGGATCGAGACCCAGTACTTC CAHGGIETQYF
TRBJ2-7 TRBV5-1 TRBD1 once TGCGCCAGCAGTTTAAGACAGGGGGCTTACGAGCAGTACTTC CASSLRQGAYEQYF
TRBJ1-2 TRBV5-5 NA NA TGTGCCAGCAGCTTTGGAGTGAGCCCGGTTTATGGCTACACCTTC CASSFGVSPVYGYTF
TRBJ2-1 TRBV7-2 NA NA TGTGCCAGCAGGCGAGACGGGCGTGCCCTCAATGAGCAGTTCTTC CASRRDGRALNEQFF
TRBJ2-1 TRBV7-6 NA NA TGTGCCAGCAGCTTAACGTTAAATGAGCAGTTCTTC CASSLTLNEQFF
TRBJ1-1 TRBV7-9 NA NA TGTGCCAGCAGCTTACCAGGGTTGAACACTGAAGCTTTCTTT CASSLPGLNTEAFF
TRBJ2-7 TRBV7-8 NA once TGTGCCAGCAGGGGACGGGGCTACGAGCAGTACTTC CASRGRGYEQYF
TRBJ2-6 TRBV7-2 NA NA TGTGCCAGCAGCTTAGGTCATACGGCCAACGTCCTGACTTTC CASSLGHTANVLTF
TRBJ2-1 TRBV18 TRBD1 NA TGTGCCAGCTCACCACTGTCACAGGGGAGCAATGAGCAGTTCTTC CASSPLSQGSNEQFF
TRBJ2-7 TRBV28 TRBD1 NA TGTGCCAGCAGTACGTACGGGACAGGGGGCTACGAGCAGTACTTC CASSTYGTGGYEQYF
TRBJ2-5 TRBV7-3 NA NA TGTGCCAGCAGCTTAGGAGGGCGGGTGGGGGAAGAGACCCAGTACTTC CASSLGGRVGEETQYF
TRBJ1-6 TRBV7-9 NA few TGTGCCAGCAGCTGGATCTGGGACCTAACCCTCCACTTT CASSWIWDLTLHF
TRBJ2-5 TRBV14 TRBD1 few TGTGCCAGCAGCCAAGATTTAAAGGGGGCGACTACCCAAGAGACCCAGTACTTC CASSQDLKGATTQETQYF
TRBJ2-2 TRBV5-6 NA NA TGTGCCAGCAGCTTGGGGTACAGGTACACCGGGGAGCTGTTTTTT CASSLGYRYTGELFF
TRBJ2-1 TRBV7-2 TRBD2 NA TGTGCCAGCAGCTTGACTAGCGGGGATGGGCAGTTCTTC CASSLTSGDGQFF
TRBJ2-7 TRBV6-1 TRBD1 NA TGTGCCAGCAACACAGGGGGCACCTCCTACGAGCAGTACTTC CASNTGGTSYEQYF
TRBJ2-5 TRBV9 NA NA TGTGCCAGCAGCGTAAGGTCGCAGGGGCAAGAGACCCAGTACTTC CASSVRSQGQETQYF
TRBJ2-3 TRBV12-5 NA NA TGTGCTAGTGGTTTGGGGGGACTAGATACGCAGTATTTT CASGLGGLDTQYF